Listed below are T cell receptor beta chains from one sample, sequenced in a study of shared clonotypes between healthy human individuals. The protocol was immunoSEQ multiplex PCR, while the TCRdb copy is restricted to in-frame clones and leaves out a portion. Of 2 million or so clones listed, about 95% are singletons. Sequenced input: naive CD4+ T cells sorted from blood. The receptors originated from a man aged 18 to 29 in good health. Both conserved end residues are part of each CDR3. The D gene is left open where the match is weak. The size of a clone is reported for some rows only, either as once, few or many, or as a class for expanded clones.

CDR3aa: CASSYGASWNSPLHF; CDR3nt: TGTGCCAGCAGTTACGGGGCTAGCTGGAATTCACCCCTCCACTTT; j_gene: TRBJ1-6; d_gene: .; v_gene: TRBV6-5; abundance: .
CDR3aa: CASSSGLSNQPQHF; CDR3nt: TGTGCCAGCAGTTCCGGACTTAGCAATCAGCCCCAGCATTTT; j_gene: TRBJ1-5; d_gene: .; v_gene: TRBV9; abundance: .
CDR3aa: CASSQGTSGLVYNEQFF; CDR3nt: TGTGCCAGCAGCCAAGGGACTAGCGGGCTCGTTTACAATGAGCAGTTCTTC; j_gene: TRBJ2-1; d_gene: TRBD2; v_gene: TRBV7-6; abundance: once
CDR3aa: CASGQGSGNYEQYF; CDR3nt: TGCGCCAGCGGACAGGGGTCGGGGAACTACGAGCAGTACTTC; j_gene: TRBJ2-7; d_gene: TRBD1; v_gene: TRBV10-2; abundance: .
CDR3aa: CASSQDLWLSGENTEAFF; CDR3nt: TGCGCCAGCAGCCAAGATCTGTGGCTCTCGGGAGAGAACACTGAAGCTTTCTTT; j_gene: TRBJ1-1; d_gene: .; v_gene: TRBV4-3; abundance: .
CDR3aa: CASSLKGQSYEQYF; CDR3nt: TGTGCCAGCAGCTTAAAGGGACAGTCCTACGAGCAGTACTTC; j_gene: TRBJ2-7; d_gene: TRBD1; v_gene: TRBV5-6; abundance: .
CDR3aa: CASSEWGGQPQHF; CDR3nt: TGTGCCAGCAGTGAATGGGGGGGACAGCCCCAGCATTTT; j_gene: TRBJ1-5; d_gene: .; v_gene: TRBV6-1; abundance: .
CDR3aa: CASSQGGHWQSSGANVLTF; CDR3nt: TGTGCCAGCAGCCAAGGGGGCCATTGGCAGAGCTCTGGGGCCAACGTCCTGACTTTC; j_gene: TRBJ2-6; d_gene: .; v_gene: TRBV4-2; abundance: .
CDR3aa: CASSAQGSLPNYGYTF; CDR3nt: TGTGCCAGCAGTGCCCAGGGGTCTCTTCCTAACTATGGCTACACCTTC; j_gene: TRBJ1-2; d_gene: .; v_gene: TRBV6-1; abundance: once
CDR3aa: CASSLAVGTQLSTDTQYF; CDR3nt: TGTGCCAGCAGCTTGGCGGTCGGGACGCAACTTAGCACAGATACGCAGTATTTT; j_gene: TRBJ2-3; d_gene: .; v_gene: TRBV5-6; abundance: .
CDR3aa: CASSLSTANSPLHF; CDR3nt: TGTGCCAGCAGTCTCTCGACGGCTAATTCACCCCTCCACTTT; j_gene: TRBJ1-6; d_gene: .; v_gene: TRBV6-1; abundance: .
CDR3aa: CASSTVPISNQPQHF; CDR3nt: TGTGCCAGTAGTACTGTCCCGATTAGCAATCAGCCCCAGCATTTT; j_gene: TRBJ1-5; d_gene: .; v_gene: TRBV19; abundance: .
CDR3aa: CASSDSGRDNSPLHF; CDR3nt: TGTGCCAGCAGTGACTCGGGCAGGGATAATTCACCCCTCCACTTT; j_gene: TRBJ1-6; d_gene: .; v_gene: TRBV6-4; abundance: .
CDR3aa: CASTRDNEQFF; CDR3nt: TGTGCCAGCACTAGAGACAATGAGCAGTTCTTC; j_gene: TRBJ2-1; d_gene: .; v_gene: TRBV6-5; abundance: once
CDR3aa: CASSTASPNYGYTF; CDR3nt: TGTGCCAGCAGCACCGCGTCTCCTAACTATGGCTACACCTTC; j_gene: TRBJ1-2; d_gene: .; v_gene: TRBV7-2; abundance: .
CDR3aa: CASEGQLIDFYGHTF; CDR3nt: TGTGCCAGCGAGGGACAACTCATCGATTTCTATGGCCACACCTTC; j_gene: TRBJ1-2; d_gene: .; v_gene: TRBV7-2; abundance: .
CDR3aa: CASRRGTGRETQYF; CDR3nt: TGCGCCAGCCGACGAGGGACAGGGAGGGAGACCCAGTACTTC; j_gene: TRBJ2-5; d_gene: TRBD1; v_gene: TRBV5-1; abundance: .
CDR3aa: CASSLVAGGPPEQFF; CDR3nt: TGTGCCAGCAGCTTGGTGGCGGGGGGGCCGCCTGAGCAGTTCTTC; j_gene: TRBJ2-1; d_gene: TRBD2; v_gene: TRBV5-4; abundance: .
CDR3aa: CASSLKTGWDNSPLHF; CDR3nt: TGCGCCAGCAGCCTCAAGACAGGGTGGGATAATTCACCCCTCCACTTT; j_gene: TRBJ1-6; d_gene: TRBD1; v_gene: TRBV5-1; abundance: few
CDR3aa: CASSPSRHYGYTF; CDR3nt: TGTGCCAGCTCACCATCCAGACACTATGGCTACACCTTC; j_gene: TRBJ1-2; d_gene: .; v_gene: TRBV18; abundance: .
CDR3aa: CASSPGRGVQETQYF; CDR3nt: TGTGCCAGCAGCCCCGGGAGGGGCGTTCAAGAGACCCAGTACTTC; j_gene: TRBJ2-5; d_gene: TRBD2; v_gene: TRBV7-9; abundance: .
CDR3aa: CASSLSGPGEQYF; CDR3nt: TGTGCCAGCAGCTTATCGGGGCCGGGGGAGCAGTACTTC; j_gene: TRBJ2-7; d_gene: .; v_gene: TRBV5-6; abundance: few